This passage covers 28 T cell receptor beta chains from one sample sequenced in a study of T cell responses to AZD1222 COVID-19 vaccine. Sequencing was performed with immunoSEQ multiplex PCR; in TCRdb, only in-frame clones are kept and a portion is missing. The data show under 95,000 clones, roughly 90% seen once. Material: peripheral blood, obtained on day 0 of AZD1222 vaccination. The receptor set was obtained from an adult in good health.

The gene calls are TRBV27 and TRBJ2-3, with no clear D. The CDR3 loop spans 15 amino acids. The germline V and J ends were trimmed by 4 bases and 2 bases, with 13 bases remaining between them. CDR1 MNHEY and CDR2 SMNVEV come from the germline V gene (reference sequence). CDR3 DNA: TGTGCCAGCAGTTATGGCCTCTCAGACACAGATACGCAGTATTTT. Its protein product is CASSYGLSDTDTQYF.

The V call is TRBV6-2 or TRBV6-3, the J call TRBJ2-3; 13 nucleotides agree with TRBD2. Germline CDR1 is MNHEY and CDR2 is SVGEGT. The V gene end was trimmed by 2 bases and the J gene end by 2 bases; junction bases not matched to a gene: 4. This CDR3 is 17 amino acids long. In DNA, the CDR3 is TGTGCCAGCAGTTACCGGGGGACTAGCGGGGTCACAGATACGCAGTATTTT. This sequence encodes CASSYRGTSGVTDTQYF.

The chain links TRBV19 to TRBJ2-1; 8 nucleotides match TRBD2. Germline V lookup: CDR1 LNHDA, CDR2 SQIVND (reference sequence). This CDR3 spans 15 amino acids. Losses at the gene ends were 1 base for V and 5 bases for J; bases not matched to a gene: 4. CDR3 sequence: CASSIAGGRNNEQFF. The DNA of the CDR3 is TGTGCCAGTAGTATAGCGGGGGGGAGAAACAATGAGCAGTTCTTC.

The chain carries TRBV27 and TRBJ1-4; TRBD1 is a possible D gene (6 bases). The CDR3 has 14 amino acids. Trimming left V 6 bases short and J 8 bases short, with 16 bases between. Germline V gene sequence: CDR1 MNHEY, CDR2 SMNVEV (reference sequence). CDR3: CASSDRRGGEKLFF. The CDR3 nucleotides read TGTGCCAGCAGCGACAGGCGGGGTGGGGAAAAACTGTTTTTT.

The CDR3 sequence is CASSILRGGRVPEAFF. CDR3 bases: TGTGCCAGTAGTATCCTTAGAGGGGGCAGGGTGCCTGAAGCTTTCTTT. This chain uses TRBV19 with TRBJ1-1; 7 bases agree with TRBD1. The germline V gene encodes CDR1 LNHDA and CDR2 SQIVND (reference sequence). This CDR3 is built from 16 residues. The V segment lost 3 bases and the J segment 6 bases; nucleotides outside the gene matches: 13.

This clone occurred once. The chain employs TRBV6-5 and TRBJ2-1, with D perhaps TRBD1 or TRBD2 (5 bases each). Germline V gives CDR1 MNHEY, CDR2 SVGAGI. The CDR3 is 16 amino acids. V shed 4 bases and J shed 10 bases, with 23 bases lying between them. The CDR3: CASSLYSGTPRLEQFF. The CDR3 coding sequence is TGTGCCAGCAGTTTATACTCAGGGACGCCGAGGTTAGAGCAGTTCTTC.

The chain employs TRBV23-1 and TRBJ1-6, with D maybe TRBD1 (6 bases). TRBV23-1 is recorded as an ORF, its role being uncertain. Trimming pared 0 bases from V and 16 bases from J, leaving 28 bases between. This CDR3 region has 18 residues. This chain's CDR3 is CASSQSISFGTPAVGLHF. CDR3 nucleotides: TGCGCCAGCAGTCAATCGATTTCCTTCGGGACACCGGCGGTCGGGCTCCACTTT.

The CDR3 DNA follows: TGTGCCAGCAGCTTGGTGGGGGCAGCTTACAATGAGCAGTTCTTC. Translated, it gives CASSLVGAAYNEQFF. This sequence joins TRBV11-1 and TRBJ2-1; possible D gene TRBD1, 6 bases. Trimming took off 3 bases at V and 4 bases at J, with 13 bases between the two ends. The germline V gene has CDR1 SGHAT and CDR2 FQDESV (reference sequence). The CDR3 contains 15 residues.

The rearrangement links TRBV7-2 to TRBJ2-3; 10 nucleotides match TRBD1. CDR1 and CDR2 from the germline V gene are SGHTA and FQGNSA. The CDR3 totals 18 residues. Losses at the gene ends were 0 bases for V and 6 bases for J; bases not matched to a gene: 12. This CDR3 reads CASSLAGQGVPLSDTQYF. CDR3 coding DNA: TGTGCCAGCAGCTTAGCAGGACAGGGGGTGCCTTTGTCGGATACGCAGTATTTT.

This clone was counted once. The J gene is TRBJ1-4, the V gene TRBV6-6; possibly TRBD1 for D (5 bases). V was trimmed by 2 bases and J by 8 bases, leaving 15 bases between them. This CDR3 region has 15 residues. Germline V lookup: CDR1 MNHNY, CDR2 SVGAGI (reference sequence). CDR3 sequence reads: CASSYPGPGGEKLFF. Written as DNA, the CDR3 is TGTGCCAGCAGTTACCCCGGCCCGGGGGGAGAAAAACTGTTTTTT.

The rearrangement links TRBV2 to TRBJ2-4; 9 bases fit TRBD2. The CDR3 extends over 13 amino acids. Germline V gives CDR1 SNHLY, CDR2 FYNNEI. The trim removed 10 bases at V and 8 bases at J, leaving 9 bases unmatched. CDR3 DNA sequence: TGTGCCACCTCGGGACTAGCCCCAGACATTCAGTACTTC. Its protein is CATSGLAPDIQYF.

This clone was seen a handful of times. The V call is TRBV2, the J call TRBJ1-3; the D gene is possibly TRBD1 (6 bases). Germline V lookup: CDR1 SNHLY, CDR2 FYNNEI. The CDR3 consists of 15 residues. Trimming cost V 8 bases and J 0 bases, with 14 bases left between them. CDR3 in amino acids: CASHREQLSGNTIYF. The CDR3 coding sequence is TGTGCCAGCCACAGGGAACAACTCTCTGGAAACACCATATATTTT.

CDR3 in amino acids: CASSFQGVDTEAFF. In nucleotides, the CDR3 is TGCGCCAGCAGCTTCCAGGGAGTGGACACTGAAGCTTTCTTT. This chain links TRBV5-1 with TRBJ1-1, with TRBD1 as a possible D gene (5 bases). V lost 2 bases and J 3 bases, leaving 11 bases between the germline ends. CDR1 and CDR2 (germline): SGHRS, YFSETQ. The CDR3 extends over 14 amino acids.

The chain has TRBV7-6 and TRBJ1-2; no clear D. The ends were cut back, 8 bases at V and 6 bases at J, with 13 bases in the middle. CDR1 is SGHVS and CDR2 is FNYEAQ in the germline V gene. The CDR3 has 12 residues. The CDR3 loop is CASGRAVDGYTF. The DNA of the CDR3 is TGTGCCAGCGGTCGGGCGGTAGATGGCTACACCTTC.

The chain is built from TRBV5-8 and TRBJ2-7, with 8 bases identical to TRBD1. Germline CDR1 is SGHTS and CDR2 is YDEGEE. V dropped 2 bases and J dropped 4; count of bases not matched to a gene: 14. The CDR3 is 17 amino acids. CDR3 amino acids: CASSFGARTGWKYEQYF. CDR3 DNA sequence: TGTGCCAGCAGCTTCGGGGCCCGGACAGGGTGGAAATACGAGCAGTACTTC.

The chain links TRBV4-3 to TRBJ2-1; possible D gene TRBD1, 5 bases. The germline V gene encodes CDR1 LGHNA and CDR2 YSLEER. This CDR3 spans 14 amino acids. Trimming removed 0 bases from V and 8 bases from J, with 11 bases in between. The CDR3 loop is CASSQDNTGDEQFF. The CDR3 DNA reads as TGCGCCAGCAGCCAAGATAACACAGGCGATGAGCAGTTCTTC.

The rearrangement uses TRBV21-1 and TRBJ1-6; the D call TRBD1 from the table was never checked on the DNA. TRBV21-1 is a pseudogene segment. The CDR3 consists of 16 residues. The CDR3 nucleotides read TGTGCCAGCAGCAAAGCGAACACAGGGGTTGATTCACCCCTCCACTTT. Translated, it gives CASSKANTGVDSPLHF.

This clone was recorded only once. This rearrangement joins TRBV6-5 to TRBJ1-1; D is unresolved. The CDR3 has 13 amino acids. Trimming left V 8 bases short and J 7 bases short, with 17 bases between. Per germline, CDR1 MNHEY and CDR2 SVGAGI. In DNA, the CDR3 is TGTGCCAGCGCGTCGTCGTTAGGGAATGAAGCTTTCTTT. Translation gives CASASSLGNEAFF.

This chain joins TRBV6-6 and TRBJ1-6; D unclear. The CDR3 sequence is 16 residues long. Trimming took off 1 base at V and 0 bases at J, with 7 bases between the two ends. From germline, CDR1 is MNHNY and CDR2 SVGAGI (reference sequence). CDR3 DNA: TGTGCCAGCAGTTACTATAGAAGCTCCTATAATTCACCCCTCCACTTT. Its protein product is CASSYYRSSYNSPLHF.

A single count supports this clone. The chain combines TRBV7-9 with TRBJ2-1; 8 nucleotides line up with TRBD2. V lost 6 bases and J lost 2; bases outside the gene matches: 9. CDR1 is SEHNR, CDR2 FQNEAQ, per germline (reference sequence). CDR3 length: 16 residues. In nucleotides, the CDR3 is TGTGCCAGCAGTCCCGTGCGAGCGGGGGCCTACAATGAGCAGTTCTTC. Amino acid sequence: CASSPVRAGAYNEQFF.

The chain joins TRBV7-6 to TRBJ2-5, with 11 bases identical to TRBD2. The CDR3 is 15 residues long. Germline V lookup: CDR1 SGHVS, CDR2 FNYEAQ. J was trimmed by 5 bases and V by 4 bases; bases with no gene match: 6. CDR3 sequence: CASSSTRTSGETQYF. For the CDR3, the DNA is TGTGCCAGCAGCTCCACCCGGACTAGCGGGGAGACCCAGTACTTC. The variable domain in full, with the rest retrieved from reference TRBV7-6 and TRBJ2-5, is GAGVSQSPRYKVTKRGQDVALRCDPISGHVSLYWYRQALGQGPEFLTYFNYEAQQDKSGLPNDRFSAERPEGSISTLTIQRTEQRDSAMYRCASSSTRTSGETQYFGPGTRLLVL.

As regards this clone: One junction end does not reproduce the germline sequence, and a read error may be involved. The chain recombines TRBV27 with TRBJ1-6; D not resolved. The CDR3 extends over 16 amino acids. Germline values: CDR1 MNHEY, CDR2 SMNVEV (reference sequence). The CDR3, as DNA: TGTGCCAGCAGTTTATCGGCCCCCGCCGGTGGCAGGATACTCTCTTTT. Translating it yields CASSLSAPAGGRILSF.

This clone was detected only once. The chain combines TRBV6-6 with TRBJ1-1; maybe TRBD1 (6 bases). Trimming took 0 bases from V and 11 from J, leaving 22 bases between them. CDR3 length: 16 residues. Germline lookup yields CDR1 MNHNY and CDR2 SVGAGI (reference sequence). CDR3 nucleotide sequence: TGTGCCAGCAGTTACTCAAATTGGGAGGGGGTCGTGAGGGCTTTCTTT. Its protein product is CASSYSNWEGVVRAFF.

The chain joins TRBV20-1 to TRBJ1-4; no definite D call. Germline lookup yields CDR1 DFQATT and CDR2 SNEGSKA (reference sequence). This CDR3 is built from 11 residues. The CDR3 DNA reads TGCAGCGCTGAACTTAATGAAAAACTGTTTTTT. It is translated as CSAELNEKLFF.

V gene TRBV4-3 combines with J gene TRBJ2-1; D unresolved. The V and J ends lost 1 base and 0 bases respectively, with 4 bases between them. Germline V gene data show CDR1 as LGHNA and CDR2 as YSLEER. This CDR3 is 14 amino acids long. CDR3 residues: CASSQGGSYNEQFF. CDR3 in DNA: TGCGCCAGCAGCCAAGGGGGCTCCTACAATGAGCAGTTCTTC.

The gene calls are TRBV3-1 (or the pseudogene TRBV3-2) and TRBJ1-2, with D unresolved. Germline assignment: CDR1 LGHDT and CDR2 YNNKEL (reference sequence). This CDR3 contains 13 residues. The V end was cut by 3 bases, the J end by 7 bases, with 12 bases between. The CDR3 bases are TGTGCCAGCAGCCATGCGACTAATTTTGGCTACACCTTC. It codes for CASSHATNFGYTF.

The CDR3 loop is CASSLDRVHEQYF. CDR3 coding DNA: TGTGCCAGCAGCCTGGACAGGGTTCACGAGCAGTACTTC. J is TRBJ2-7 and V is TRBV11-2, with 8 bases aligning to TRBD1. The J segment lost 5 bases and the V segment lost 5 bases, leaving 5 bases of the junction unmatched. The germline V gene encodes CDR1 SGHAT and CDR2 FQNNGV. The CDR3 contains 13 residues.

The V and J genes are TRBV4-1 and TRBJ2-7; TRBD2 aligns across 8 bases. CDR1 is MGHRA and CDR2 is YSYEKL in the germline V gene. The CDR3 has 14 residues. V shed 4 bases and J 1 base; nucleotides not matched to a gene: 3. The CDR3 sequence is CASSLAGLSYEQYF. CDR3 bases: TGCGCCAGCAGCCTAGCGGGGCTTTCCTACGAGCAGTACTTC.